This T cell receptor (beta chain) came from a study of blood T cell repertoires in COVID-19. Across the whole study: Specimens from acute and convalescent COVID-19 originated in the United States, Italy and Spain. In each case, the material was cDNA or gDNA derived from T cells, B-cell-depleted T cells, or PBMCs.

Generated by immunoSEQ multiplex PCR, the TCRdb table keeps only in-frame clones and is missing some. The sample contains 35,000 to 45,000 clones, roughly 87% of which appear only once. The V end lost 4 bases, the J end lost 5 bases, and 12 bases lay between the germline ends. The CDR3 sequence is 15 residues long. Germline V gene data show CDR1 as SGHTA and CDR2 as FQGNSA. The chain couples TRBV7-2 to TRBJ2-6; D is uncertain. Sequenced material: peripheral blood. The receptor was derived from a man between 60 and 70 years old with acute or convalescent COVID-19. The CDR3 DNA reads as TGTGCCAGCAGCTCTGACCGGGTCTGGGCCAACGTCCTGACTTTC. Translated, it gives CASSSDRVWANVLTF.